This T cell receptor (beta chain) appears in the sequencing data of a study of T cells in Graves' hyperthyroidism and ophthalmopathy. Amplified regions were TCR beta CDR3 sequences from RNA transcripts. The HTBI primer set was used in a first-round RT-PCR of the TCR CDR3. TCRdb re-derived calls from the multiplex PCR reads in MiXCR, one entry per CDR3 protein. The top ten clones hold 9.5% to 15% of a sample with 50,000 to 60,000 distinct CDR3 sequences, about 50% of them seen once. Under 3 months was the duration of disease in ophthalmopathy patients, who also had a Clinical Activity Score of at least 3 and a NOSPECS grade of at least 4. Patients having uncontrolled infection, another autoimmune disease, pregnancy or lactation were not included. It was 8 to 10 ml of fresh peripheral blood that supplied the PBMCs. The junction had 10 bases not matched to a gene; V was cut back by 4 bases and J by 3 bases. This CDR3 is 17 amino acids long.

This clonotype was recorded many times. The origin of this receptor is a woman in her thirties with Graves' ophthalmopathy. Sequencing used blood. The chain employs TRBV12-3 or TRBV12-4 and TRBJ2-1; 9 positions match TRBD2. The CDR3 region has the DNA TGTGCCAGCAGTTCCCTAAAGACTAGCGGAGTCTACAATGAGCAGTTCTTC. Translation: CASSSLKTSGVYNEQFF.